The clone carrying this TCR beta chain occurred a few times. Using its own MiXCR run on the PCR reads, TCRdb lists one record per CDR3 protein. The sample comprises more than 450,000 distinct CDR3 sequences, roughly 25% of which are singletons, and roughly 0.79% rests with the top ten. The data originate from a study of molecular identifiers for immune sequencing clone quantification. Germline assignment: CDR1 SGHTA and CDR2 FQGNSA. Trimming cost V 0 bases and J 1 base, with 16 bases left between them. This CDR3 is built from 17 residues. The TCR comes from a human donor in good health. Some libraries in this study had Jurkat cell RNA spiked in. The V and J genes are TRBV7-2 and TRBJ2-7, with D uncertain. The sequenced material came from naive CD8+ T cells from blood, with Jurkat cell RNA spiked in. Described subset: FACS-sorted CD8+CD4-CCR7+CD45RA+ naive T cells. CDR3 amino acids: CASSLADAEIFSYEQYF. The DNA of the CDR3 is TGTGCCAGCAGCTTAGCGGACGCGGAGATTTTTTCCTACGAGCAGTACTTC. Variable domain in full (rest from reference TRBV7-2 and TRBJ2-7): GAGVSQSPSNKVTEKGKDVELRCDPISGHTALYWYRQSLGQGLEFLIYFQGNSAPDKSGLPSDRFSAERTGGSVSTLTIQRTQQEDSAVYLCASSLADAEIFSYEQYFGPGTRLTVT.